The entry below gives a single TCR beta chain sequence along with its context. As processed by the authors: The assay estimated nucleated cells by amplifying reference gene primers. The protocol was immunoSEQ multiplex PCR, while the TCRdb copy is restricted to in-frame clones and leaves out a portion. That table is the source of V, J and clone size, and D and trimming were worked out from the DNA. The sample holds 150,000 to 200,000 clones, almost 80% seen once. The length of the CDR3 is 15 residues. Trimming cost V 2 bases and J 5 bases, with 10 bases left between them. Germline CDR1 and CDR2: MNHEY and SVGAGI. This entry is derived from a study of blood T cell repertoires in COVID-19. Looking at the study overall: The samples span acute and convalescent COVID-19 from the United States, Italy and Spain. T cells, B-cell-depleted T cells, or PBMCs provided the cDNA or gDNA that served as material.

The V and J genes are TRBV6-5 and TRBJ1-6; a weak D match, TRBD1 (5 bases). The receptor was derived from a woman in her forties or fifties who had recovered from COVID-19. The specimen sequenced was PBMCs or T cells enriched from blood (not recorded which). The CDR3 coding sequence is TGTGCCAGCAGTTACGGGGGGACGGATAATTCACCCCTCCACTTT. Protein product: CASSYGGTDNSPLHF.